A selection of T cell receptor beta chains follows, all from one sample in a study of CD8 T cells in Susac syndrome. TCRdb analysed the immunoSEQ multiplex PCR reads with MiXCR anew, one entry per CDR3 protein. The sample lists 200,000 to 250,000 distinct CDR3 sequences; more than 85% were seen once. Sequencing input: CD8+ T cells from PBMCs. The receptors stem from a human donor with multiple sclerosis. CDR3s include the opening cysteine and the closing phenylalanine or tryptophan. The order of the fields is V gene, clone size, J gene, D gene, CDR3 protein, CDR3 DNA. A D gene is named only where the DNA matches it firmly. Where a row states a size, it is once, few, many or the class of an expanded clone; other rows omit it.

v_gene: TRBV2; abundance: -; j_gene: TRBJ1-5; d_gene: -; CDR3aa: CASSEALAQPQHF; CDR3nt: TGTGCCAGCAGTGAAGCGCTGGCTCAGCCCCAGCATTTT
v_gene: TRBV6-5; abundance: -; j_gene: TRBJ2-2; d_gene: -; CDR3aa: CASSYGALNTGELFF; CDR3nt: TGTGCCAGCAGTTACGGGGCCCTGAACACCGGGGAGCTGTTTTTT
v_gene: TRBV9; abundance: -; j_gene: TRBJ2-2; d_gene: TRBD1; CDR3aa: CASRQGLSGELFF; CDR3nt: TGTGCCAGCCGACAGGGATTGAGCGGGGAGCTGTTTTTT
v_gene: TRBV4-2; abundance: -; j_gene: TRBJ1-5; d_gene: -; CDR3aa: CASSQDLGNQPQHF; CDR3nt: TGTGCCAGCAGCCAAGATCTTGGGAATCAGCCCCAGCATTTT
v_gene: TRBV4-1; abundance: once; j_gene: TRBJ2-2; d_gene: TRBD2; CDR3aa: CASSQEPQTSGGTGELFF; CDR3nt: TGCGCCAGCAGCCAAGAACCCCAGACTAGCGGGGGTACCGGGGAGCTGTTTTTT
v_gene: TRBV19; abundance: -; j_gene: TRBJ2-1; d_gene: -; CDR3aa: CASDSQSSYNEQFF; CDR3nt: TGTGCCAGTGACAGTCAGAGCTCCTACAATGAGCAGTTCTTC
v_gene: TRBV5-8; abundance: -; j_gene: TRBJ1-5; d_gene: -; CDR3aa: CASSRGVSREYQPQHF; CDR3nt: TGTGCCAGCAGCCGGGGGGTTTCCAGGGAGTATCAGCCCCAGCATTTT
v_gene: TRBV19; abundance: -; j_gene: TRBJ1-1; d_gene: -; CDR3aa: CASSVRQWNTEAFF; CDR3nt: TGTGCCAGTAGTGTCCGACAGTGGAACACTGAAGCTTTCTTT
v_gene: TRBV9; abundance: -; j_gene: TRBJ2-6; d_gene: -; CDR3aa: CASSAQSSGANVLTF; CDR3nt: TGTGCCAGCAGCGCACAGTCCTCTGGGGCCAACGTCCTGACTTTC
v_gene: TRBV9; abundance: -; j_gene: TRBJ2-3; d_gene: -; CDR3aa: CASSVGLPDTQYF; CDR3nt: TGTGCCAGCAGCGTGGGACTCCCAGATACGCAGTATTTT
v_gene: TRBV6-5; abundance: -; j_gene: TRBJ1-5; d_gene: TRBD1; CDR3aa: CASSYGRGSNQPQHF; CDR3nt: TGTGCCAGCAGTTACGGCAGGGGGAGCAATCAGCCCCAGCATTTT
v_gene: TRBV5-4; abundance: -; j_gene: TRBJ1-1; d_gene: -; CDR3aa: CASSLSGLPKNTEAFF; CDR3nt: TGTGCCAGCAGCTTGTCGGGCCTCCCAAAGAACACTGAAGCTTTCTTT
v_gene: TRBV21-1; abundance: -; j_gene: TRBJ1-1; d_gene: -; CDR3aa: CASSKGHRERDARPEAFF; CDR3nt: TGTGCCAGCAGCAAAGGTCATCGAGAACGGGACGCCAGACCTGAAGCTTTCTTT
v_gene: TRBV30; abundance: -; j_gene: TRBJ2-7; d_gene: -; CDR3aa: CAWSVQDGYEQYF; CDR3nt: TGTGCCTGGAGTGTGCAGGACGGCTACGAGCAGTACTTC
v_gene: TRBV21-1; abundance: once; j_gene: TRBJ2-5; d_gene: -; CDR3aa: CASLRTFSSGGGQGFQETQYF; CDR3nt: TGTGCCAGCCTACGGACATTTTCTTCTGGTGGGGGACAGGGATTCCAAGAGACCCAGTACTTC
v_gene: TRBV30; abundance: few; j_gene: TRBJ2-1; d_gene: -; CDR3aa: CAWSDWGDNEQFF; CDR3nt: TGTGCCTGGAGTGATTGGGGAGACAATGAGCAGTTCTTC
v_gene: TRBV12-3/TRBV12-4; abundance: -; j_gene: TRBJ1-3; d_gene: -; CDR3aa: CASSPDSDTIYF; CDR3nt: TGTGCCAGCAGTCCGGATAGCGACACCATATATTTT
v_gene: TRBV12-5; abundance: -; j_gene: TRBJ1-5; d_gene: -; CDR3aa: CASRASNQPQHF; CDR3nt: TGTGCTAGCCGGGCGAGCAATCAGCCCCAGCATTTT
v_gene: TRBV29-1; abundance: -; j_gene: TRBJ1-2; d_gene: -; CDR3aa: CSVEEDVGGYTF; CDR3nt: TGCAGCGTTGAAGAGGACGTTGGTGGCTACACCTTC
v_gene: TRBV24-1; abundance: -; j_gene: TRBJ1-1; d_gene: -; CDR3aa: CATSAGTEAFF; CDR3nt: TGTGCCACCAGTGCGGGGACTGAAGCTTTCTTT
v_gene: TRBV19; abundance: -; j_gene: TRBJ2-3; d_gene: -; CDR3aa: CASSISHTDTQYF; CDR3nt: TGTGCCAGTAGTATCTCCCACACAGATACGCAGTATTTT
v_gene: TRBV11-2; abundance: once; j_gene: TRBJ2-7; d_gene: TRBD2; CDR3aa: CASSYTSGGPRAYEQYF; CDR3nt: TGTGCCAGCAGCTACACTTCGGGAGGGCCTAGGGCCTACGAGCAGTACTTC
v_gene: TRBV6-1; abundance: -; j_gene: TRBJ1-5; d_gene: -; CDR3aa: CAINLQAYSNQPQHF; CDR3nt: TGTGCCATCAATCTACAGGCGTATAGCAATCAGCCCCAGCATTTT
v_gene: TRBV4-3; abundance: -; j_gene: TRBJ2-7; d_gene: -; CDR3aa: CASSQEANYEQYF; CDR3nt: TGCGCCAGCAGCCAAGAGGCCAACTACGAGCAGTACTTC
v_gene: TRBV6-2/TRBV6-3; abundance: -; j_gene: TRBJ1-2; d_gene: -; CDR3aa: CASSYEAVYGYTF; CDR3nt: TGTGCCAGCAGTTACGAGGCAGTCTATGGCTACACCTTC
v_gene: TRBV12-3/TRBV12-4; abundance: -; j_gene: TRBJ1-4; d_gene: -; CDR3aa: CASSLVGVNEKLFF; CDR3nt: TGTGCCAGCAGTTTAGTAGGCGTTAATGAAAAACTGTTTTTT
v_gene: TRBV30; abundance: -; j_gene: TRBJ1-2; d_gene: -; CDR3aa: CAWVPGHGGIYGYTF; CDR3nt: TGTGCCTGGGTCCCGGGACACGGAGGTATCTATGGCTACACCTTC
v_gene: TRBV19; abundance: -; j_gene: TRBJ2-1; d_gene: -; CDR3aa: CASSFSVHEQFF; CDR3nt: TGTGCCAGTAGTTTCTCCGTCCATGAGCAGTTCTTC
v_gene: TRBV2; abundance: -; j_gene: TRBJ2-3; d_gene: TRBD2; CDR3aa: CASSDPLGLAGRDTQYF; CDR3nt: TGTGCCAGCAGTGATCCCCTTGGCCTAGCGGGAAGGGATACGCAGTATTTT
v_gene: TRBV3-1; abundance: -; j_gene: TRBJ1-4; d_gene: -; CDR3aa: CASSQVSPATNEKLFF; CDR3nt: TGTGCCAGCAGCCAAGTTTCACCCGCAACTAATGAAAAACTGTTTTTT
v_gene: TRBV6-1; abundance: few; j_gene: TRBJ2-7; d_gene: TRBD1; CDR3aa: CASSELPGQGNGEQYF; CDR3nt: TGTGCCAGCAGTGAATTACCGGGACAGGGTAATGGCGAGCAGTACTTC
v_gene: TRBV30; abundance: -; j_gene: TRBJ2-1; d_gene: -; CDR3aa: CAWSGLVYQSSYNEQFF; CDR3nt: TGTGCCTGGAGTGGACTAGTCTATCAAAGCTCCTACAATGAGCAGTTCTTC
v_gene: TRBV7-9; abundance: -; j_gene: TRBJ1-2; d_gene: -; CDR3aa: CASSPLGPSGYTF; CDR3nt: TGTGCCAGCAGCCCCCTCGGGCCTTCTGGCTACACCTTC
v_gene: TRBV7-9; abundance: -; j_gene: TRBJ2-1; d_gene: TRBD2; CDR3aa: CASSSLLSGSSYNEQFF; CDR3nt: TGTGCCAGCAGCTCCCTATTAAGCGGGAGCTCCTACAATGAGCAGTTCTTC
v_gene: TRBV9; abundance: -; j_gene: TRBJ2-3; d_gene: TRBD1; CDR3aa: CASSLGQNTDTQYF; CDR3nt: TGTGCCAGCAGCCTGGGACAGAACACAGATACGCAGTATTTT
v_gene: TRBV12-3/TRBV12-4; abundance: -; j_gene: TRBJ2-7; d_gene: -; CDR3aa: CASSFGVGSYEQYF; CDR3nt: TGTGCCAGCAGTTTCGGGGTCGGGTCCTACGAGCAGTACTTC